The next 20 T cell receptor beta chains were all read from a single sample in a study of OX40 agonist ivuxolimab in advanced cancers. The data were produced by immunoSEQ multiplex PCR, yet TCRdb's version contains in-frame clones alone and is incomplete. The repertoire holds tens of thousands of clones, with roughly 87% as singletons. The material was CD4+ or CD8+ T cells sorted from blood, obtained in a trial of the OX40 agonist ivuxolimab. All receptors derive from an adult with an advanced solid tumor such as melanoma, head and neck, liver or kidney cancer.

The chain combines TRBV2 with TRBJ2-5; TRBD1 matches at 10 bases. Looked up from germline, CDR1 is SNHLY and CDR2 is FYNNEI. V gave up 4 bases and J gave up 4 bases; unmatched junction bases: 6. The length of the CDR3 is 15 residues. For the CDR3, the DNA is TGTGCCAGCAGTGGGGACAGGGGTAAGGGAGAGACCCAGTACTTC. Its protein is CASSGDRGKGETQYF. Variable domain in full (rest from reference TRBV2 and TRBJ2-5): EPEVTQTPSHQVTQMGQEVILRCVPISNHLYFYWYRQILGQKVEFLVSFYNNEISEKSEIFDDQFSVERPDGSNFTLKIRSTKLEDSAMYFCASSGDRGKGETQYFGPGTRLLVL.

This sequence joins TRBV4-1 and TRBJ2-7; no clear D. The CDR3 has 15 amino acids. V shed 1 base and J shed 3 bases, with 13 bases lying between them. The V gene's germline CDR1 is MGHRA and CDR2 YSYEKL. The CDR3, as DNA: TGCGCCAGCAGCCAAGGTGTCGGCAGGAACTACGAGCAGTACTTC. It translates to CASSQGVGRNYEQYF.

The chain combines TRBV11-2 with TRBJ2-1, with TRBD2 matching 13 bases. The length of the CDR3 is 13 residues. J lost 10 bases, V lost 5 bases, and 2 bases had no gene match. The germline V gene encodes CDR1 SGHAT and CDR2 FQNNGV. CDR3 sequence reads: CASSRTSGGEQFF. CDR3 sequence (DNA): TGTGCCAGCAGCAGGACTAGCGGGGGCGAGCAGTTCTTC.

The sample holds one count of this clone. The chain links TRBV5-8 to TRBJ1-4; TRBD1 matches 7 bases. Germline V gene data show CDR1 as SGHTS and CDR2 as YDEGEE. The CDR3 length is 15 residues. Germline trimming cut 4 bases from V and 3 bases from J; bases unmatched to any gene: 6. In nucleotides, the CDR3 is TGTGCCAGCAGCCGTGAGGGACAGCCTAATGAAAAACTGTTTTTT. Its protein product is CASSREGQPNEKLFF.

V is TRBV9 and J is TRBJ1-4; D is ambiguous. CDR3 length: 12 amino acids. Looked up from germline, CDR1 is SGDLS and CDR2 is YYNGEE. Trimming removed 3 bases at V and 8 bases at J, with 8 bases between. CDR3 residues: CASSGLEEKLFF. The DNA of the CDR3 is TGTGCCAGCAGCGGGCTCGAGGAAAAACTGTTTTTT. Filled out from reference TRBV9 and TRBJ1-4, the complete variable domain reads DSGVTQTPKHLITATGQRVTLRCSPRSGDLSVYWYQQSLDQGLQFLIQYYNGEERAKGNILERFSAQQFPDLHSELNLSSLELGDSALYFCASSGLEEKLFFGSGTQLSVL.

The chain has TRBV6-6 and TRBJ1-2; D not certain. The CDR3 extends over 13 amino acids. Germline CDR1 is MNHNY and CDR2 is SVGAGI (reference sequence). Trimming took 6 bases from V and 4 from J, leaving 12 bases between them. CDR3 residues: CASSLDTIYGYTF. The DNA for the CDR3 is TGTGCCAGCAGCCTAGACACGATCTATGGCTACACCTTC.

The chain recombines TRBV6-1 with TRBJ1-1, with no clear D. There are 11 residues in the CDR3. V lost 7 bases to trimming and J lost 12 bases, with 15 bases between them. Germline values: CDR1 MNHNS, CDR2 SASEGT. The CDR3 nucleotides read TGTGCCAGCAAGGATCCCCGACGAACTTTCTTT. Its translation is CASKDPRRTFF.

The J gene is TRBJ1-4, the V gene TRBV21-1. TRBV21-1 is a listed pseudogene. CDR3 length: 17 residues. CDR3 coding DNA: TGTGCCAGCAGCACGAGCCAGGGCTGGGGGTTTAATGAAAAACTGTTTTTT. Amino acid sequence: CASSTSQGWGFNEKLFF.

The gene calls are TRBV5-6 and TRBJ2-5, with 9 bases that match TRBD1. V trimming: 0 bases; J trimming: 5 bases; junction bases outside the gene matches: 8. This CDR3 region has 16 residues. CDR1 and CDR2 from the germline V gene are SGHDT and YYEEEE. CDR3: CASSLGDRVLYETQYF. The CDR3 coding sequence is TGTGCCAGCAGCTTGGGGGACAGGGTCTTGTATGAGACCCAGTACTTC.

The genes are TRBV11-3 and TRBJ2-7, with a tentative D call TRBD1 (5 bases). CDR1 and CDR2 from the germline V gene are SGHNT and YENEEA. The CDR3 has 12 amino acids. Trimming took off 4 bases at V and 8 bases at J, with 12 bases between the two ends. CDR3 residues: CASSSDSAQQYF. The CDR3 DNA sequence: TGTGCCAGCAGCTCCGACAGCGCCCAGCAGTACTTC.

This chain connects TRBV28 to TRBJ2-7, with 11 bases lining up with TRBD2. The V gene end was trimmed by 7 bases and the J gene end by 2 bases; junction bases not matched to a gene: 7. The CDR3 consists of 15 residues. CDR1 and CDR2 from the germline V gene are MDHEN and SYDVKM. The DNA of the CDR3 is TGTGCCAGCACCCAAGGACTAGCGGGTCCCTACGAGCAGTACTTC. Translated: CASTQGLAGPYEQYF.

The sample holds a few counts of this clone. CDR3 coding DNA: TGTGCCAGCAGCCGGGGGGGCAACCCAGATACGCAGTATTTT. Its protein is CASSRGGNPDTQYF. The chain has TRBV11-2 and TRBJ2-3; TRBD2 agrees at 8 bases. There are 14 residues in the CDR3. V lost 5 bases and J lost 4; bases outside the gene matches: 5. Germline CDR1 SGHAT, CDR2 FQNNGV.

In its sample, this clone was seen a few times. The junction shows a germline mismatch at one end, possibly a read error. This CDR3 is CSARKGKDF. The CDR3 DNA reads TGCAGTGCTAGAAAGGGCAAGGATTTT. This chain connects TRBV20-1 to TRBJ1-3, with no clear D. CDR1 and CDR2 from the germline V gene are DFQATT and SNEGSKA (reference sequence). The CDR3 sequence is 9 residues long.

The gene calls are TRBV7-9 and TRBJ2-1, with D unresolved. V lost 2 bases to trimming and J lost 1 base, with 15 bases between them. The CDR3 covers 17 residues. Germline CDR1 SEHNR, CDR2 FQNEAQ (reference sequence). The CDR3 loop reads CASSLLSAGGSYNEQFF. CDR3 in DNA: TGTGCCAGCAGCTTACTCAGCGCCGGTGGTTCCTACAATGAGCAGTTCTTC.

The J gene is TRBJ1-1, the V gene TRBV9; D possibly corresponds to TRBD1 (5 bases). V was trimmed by 0 bases and J by 1 base, leaving 10 bases between them. The CDR3 contains 15 residues. Germline CDR1 and CDR2: SGDLS and YYNGEE. CDR3 in amino acids: CASSVGSGQNTEAFF. The CDR3 DNA is TGTGCCAGCAGCGTAGGATCAGGGCAGAACACTGAAGCTTTCTTT.

The chain is built from TRBV2 and TRBJ2-5, with D perhaps matching TRBD2 (6 bases). There are 15 residues in the CDR3. In germline, CDR1 is SNHLY, CDR2 FYNNEI. V was shortened by 7 bases and J by 5 bases, with 20 bases between the two germline ends. The CDR3 spells CASTLGRGIGETQYF. As DNA, the CDR3 is TGTGCCAGCACGCTGGGCCGGGGGATCGGGGAGACCCAGTACTTC.

This chain joins TRBV20-1 and TRBJ2-5; TRBD2 is a possible D gene (5 bases). The germline gives CDR1 DFQATT, CDR2 SNEGSKA (reference sequence). This CDR3 is built from 11 residues. The CDR3 DNA is TGCAGCCTGACTATTGGGCAGACCCAGTACTTC. Protein sequence: CSLTIGQTQYF.

The chain is built from TRBV14 and TRBJ2-5; no firm D call. The DNA end is a closer match to TRBJ2-7, so the J assignment may be wrong. The CDR3 is 14 residues long. Germline values: CDR1 SGHDN, CDR2 FVKESK. CDR3 nucleotides: TGTGCCAGCAGCCAACTCCGGATCCCTCGCGAGCAGTACTTC. This codes for CASSQLRIPREQYF.

The rearrangement uses TRBV6-6 and TRBJ2-1; 11 bases line up with TRBD2. CDR1 and CDR2 from the germline V gene are MNHNY and SVGAGI (reference sequence). V shed 5 bases and J 7 bases; nucleotides not matched to a gene: 10. There are 16 residues in the CDR3. Here the CDR3 DNA reads TGTGCCAGCAGTCCCCGCCTAGCGGGAGGTGGGAATGAGCAGTTCTTC. This encodes CASSPRLAGGGNEQFF.

This clone was detected a few times. V and J are TRBV7-2 and TRBJ2-2, with unresolved D. Germline CDR1 reads SGHTA; CDR2 reads FQGNSA. This CDR3 region has 13 residues. V shed 0 bases and J shed 5 bases, with 4 bases lying between them. CDR3 sequence: CASSLALTGELFF. CDR3 nucleotides: TGTGCCAGCAGCTTAGCCTTAACCGGGGAGCTGTTTTTT.